These 8 T cell receptor beta chains were all obtained from the same sample, sequenced in a study of blood T cells in healthy people across ages. A second roughly 6 to 12 cycle PCR used barcoded and J-beta primers. TCRdb analysed the 5' RACE reads with MiXCR anew, one entry per CDR3 protein. The profile shows about 800,000 distinct CDR3 sequences, 58% of them singletons. Sequencing used blood. Receptors were obtained from a man younger than 45 in good health.

The V gene is TRBV6-5, the J gene TRBJ2-1, with 12 bases identical to TRBD2. J lost 6 bases, V lost 6 bases, and 6 bases had no gene match. The CDR3 has 15 amino acids. Germline V gene data show CDR1 as MNHEY and CDR2 as SVGAGI. This CDR3 reads CASRSSGRALNEQFF. The CDR3 nucleotides are TGTGCCAGCAGATCTAGCGGGAGGGCCCTCAATGAGCAGTTCTTC.

The chain combines TRBV5-1 with TRBJ2-5, with D perhaps TRBD2 (7 bases). There are 15 residues in the CDR3. The V and J ends lost 5 bases and 11 bases respectively, with 25 bases between them. Germline CDR1 and CDR2: SGHRS and YFSETQ. CDR3 residues: CASRSGGSGPTEQYF. DNA of the CDR3: TGCGCCAGCAGGTCGGGGGGCAGTGGGCCTACGGAGCAGTACTTC.

CDR3: CSAPPSGGAYEQYF. CDR3 nucleotides: TGCAGTGCCCCTCCTAGCGGGGGGGCCTACGAGCAGTACTTC. The chain combines TRBV20-1 with TRBJ2-7, with TRBD2 matching 12 bases. CDR3 size: 14 residues. Trimming removed 6 bases from V and 2 bases from J; junction bases left unmatched: 5. The germline V gene encodes CDR1 DFQATT and CDR2 SNEGSKA (reference sequence).

The chain uses TRBV27 and TRBJ2-4; the D gene is possibly TRBD1 (6 bases). The CDR3 contains 16 residues. Germline V gene lookup returns CDR1 MNHEY and CDR2 SMNVEV (reference sequence). V lost 0 bases, J lost 14 bases, and 23 bases lay in between. CDR3 amino acids: CASSLSKGDRPRMEYF. The DNA for the CDR3 is TGTGCCAGCAGTTTATCGAAGGGGGACCGTCCCCGGATGGAGTACTTC.

Of note for this clonotype: Compared with germline, one end of the junction differs, possibly owing to a read error. This chain joins TRBV20-1 and TRBJ2-1; D not resolved. The germline V gene encodes CDR1 DFQATT and CDR2 SNEGSKA (reference sequence). This CDR3 has 14 residues. The CDR3 bases are TGCAGTGCTAGTGAGGTATCCTCCGACAATGAGCAGTTCTTC. Translated: CSASEVSSDNEQFF.

The chain couples TRBV6-2 or TRBV6-3 to TRBJ2-7; unclear D gene. The germline V and J ends were trimmed by 2 bases and 2 bases, with 10 bases remaining between them. Germline V gene data show CDR1 as MNHEY and CDR2 as SVGEGT. The CDR3 is 14 residues long. For the CDR3, the DNA is TGTGCCAGCAGTTACGGCAGACAACCCTACGAGCAGTACTTC. This gives the protein CASSYGRQPYEQYF.

This clonotype was observed once. This rearrangement joins TRBV5-6 to TRBJ2-7; D tentatively reads TRBD1 or TRBD2 (5 bases each). The CDR3 extends over 15 amino acids. CDR1 is SGHDT, CDR2 YYEEEE, per germline. V dropped 0 bases and J dropped 3 bases, with 13 bases sitting between them. CDR3 in amino acids: CASSLGWGTHYEQYF. CDR3 nucleotide sequence: TGTGCCAGCAGCTTGGGTTGGGGGACCCACTACGAGCAGTACTTC.

The gene calls are TRBV11-2 and TRBJ2-7, with a weak D call TRBD2 (5 bases). Trimming took off 6 bases at V and 3 bases at J, with 9 bases between the two ends. Germline loops: CDR1 SGHAT, CDR2 FQNNGV. The CDR3 contains 12 residues. CDR3 DNA: TGTGCCAGCAGAGCGGATGTCTACGAGCAGTACTTC. Residues: CASRADVYEQYF.